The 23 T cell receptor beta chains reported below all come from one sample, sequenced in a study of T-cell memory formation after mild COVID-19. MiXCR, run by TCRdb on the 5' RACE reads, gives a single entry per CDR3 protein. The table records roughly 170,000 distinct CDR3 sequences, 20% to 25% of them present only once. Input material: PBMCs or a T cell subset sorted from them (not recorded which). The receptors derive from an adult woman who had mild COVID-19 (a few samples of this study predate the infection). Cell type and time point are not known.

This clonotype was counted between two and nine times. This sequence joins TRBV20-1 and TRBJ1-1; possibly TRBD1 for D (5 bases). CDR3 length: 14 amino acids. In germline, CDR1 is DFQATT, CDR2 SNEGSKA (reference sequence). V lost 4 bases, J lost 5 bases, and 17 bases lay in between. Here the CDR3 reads CSATPGIRKTEAFF. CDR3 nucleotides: TGCAGTGCTACCCCAGGGATTCGGAAAACTGAAGCTTTCTTT.

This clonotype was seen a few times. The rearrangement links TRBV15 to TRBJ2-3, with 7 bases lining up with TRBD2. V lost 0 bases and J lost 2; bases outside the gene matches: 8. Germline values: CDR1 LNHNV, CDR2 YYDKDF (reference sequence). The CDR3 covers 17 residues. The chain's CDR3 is CATSRDLASGTTDTQYF. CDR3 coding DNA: TGTGCCACCAGCAGAGATCTAGCTAGCGGAACCACAGATACGCAGTATTTT.

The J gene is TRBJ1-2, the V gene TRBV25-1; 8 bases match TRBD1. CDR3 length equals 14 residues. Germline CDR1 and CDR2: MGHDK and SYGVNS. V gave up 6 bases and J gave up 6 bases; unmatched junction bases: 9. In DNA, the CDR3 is TGTGCCAGCAGCCGTTCGACAGGGGAGAATGGCTACACCTTC. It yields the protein CASSRSTGENGYTF.

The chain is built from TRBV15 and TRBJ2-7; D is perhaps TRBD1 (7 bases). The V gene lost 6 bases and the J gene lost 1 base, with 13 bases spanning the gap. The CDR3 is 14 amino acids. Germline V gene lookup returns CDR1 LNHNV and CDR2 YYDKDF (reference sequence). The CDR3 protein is CATSEAGGSYEQYF. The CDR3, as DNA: TGTGCCACCAGTGAGGCAGGGGGGTCCTACGAGCAGTACTTC. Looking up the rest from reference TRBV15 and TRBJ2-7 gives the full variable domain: DAMVIQNPRYQVTQFGKPVTLSCSQTLNHNVMYWYQQKSSQAPKLLFHYYDKDFNNEADTPDNFQSRRPNTSFCFLDIRSPGLGDTAMYLCATSEAGGSYEQYFGPGTRLTVT.

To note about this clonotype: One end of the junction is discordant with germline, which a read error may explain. CDR3 in amino acids: CASRAPGTYVYTF. The CDR3 bases are TGTGCCAGCAGAGCCCCAGGAACCTATGTCTACACCTTC. The V gene is TRBV27, the J gene TRBJ1-2; D is undetermined. Germline-derived CDR1 and CDR2 are MNHEY and SMNVEV (reference sequence). There are 13 residues in the CDR3.

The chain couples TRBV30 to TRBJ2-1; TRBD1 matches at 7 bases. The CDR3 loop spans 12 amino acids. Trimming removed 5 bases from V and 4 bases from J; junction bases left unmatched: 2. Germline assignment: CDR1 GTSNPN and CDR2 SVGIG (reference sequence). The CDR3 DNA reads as TGTGCCTGGGACAGGGATTACAATGAGCAGTTCTTC. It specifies CAWDRDYNEQFF.

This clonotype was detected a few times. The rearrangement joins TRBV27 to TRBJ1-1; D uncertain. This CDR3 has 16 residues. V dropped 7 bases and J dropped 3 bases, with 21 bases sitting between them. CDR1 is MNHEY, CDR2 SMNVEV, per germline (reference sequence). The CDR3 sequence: CASMNHIRTLDTEAFF. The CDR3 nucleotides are TGTGCCAGCATGAATCACATAAGAACCCTCGACACTGAAGCTTTCTTT.

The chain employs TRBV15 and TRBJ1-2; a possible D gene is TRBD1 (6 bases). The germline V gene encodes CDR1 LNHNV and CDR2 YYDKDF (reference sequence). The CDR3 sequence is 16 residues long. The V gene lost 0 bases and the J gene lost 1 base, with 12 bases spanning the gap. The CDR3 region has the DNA TGTGCCACCAGCAGAGACCCCCAGGGGCGTAACTATGGCTACACCTTC. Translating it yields CATSRDPQGRNYGYTF.

The DNA for the CDR3 is TGTGCCAGCAGTCAGGGTCCGGGCTACACCTTC. Residues: CASSQGPGYTF. The chain employs TRBV12-3 or TRBV12-4 and TRBJ1-2; possible D gene TRBD1, 5 bases. V shed 5 bases and J shed 8 bases, with 9 bases lying between them. CDR3 size: 11 residues.

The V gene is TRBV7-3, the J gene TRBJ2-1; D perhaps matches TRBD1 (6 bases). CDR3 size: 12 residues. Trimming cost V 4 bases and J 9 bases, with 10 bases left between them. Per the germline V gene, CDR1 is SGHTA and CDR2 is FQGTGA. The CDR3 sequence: CASSSQGAEQFF. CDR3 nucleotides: TGTGCCAGCAGCTCACAGGGCGCTGAGCAGTTCTTC.

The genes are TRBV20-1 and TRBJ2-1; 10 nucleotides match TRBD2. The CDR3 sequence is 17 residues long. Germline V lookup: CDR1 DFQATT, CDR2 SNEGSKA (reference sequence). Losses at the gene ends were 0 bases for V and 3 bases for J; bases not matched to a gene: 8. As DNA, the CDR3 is TGCAGTGCTAGAGATACTTACCTAGCGGGAGACTACAATGAGCAGTTCTTC. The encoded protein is CSARDTYLAGDYNEQFF.

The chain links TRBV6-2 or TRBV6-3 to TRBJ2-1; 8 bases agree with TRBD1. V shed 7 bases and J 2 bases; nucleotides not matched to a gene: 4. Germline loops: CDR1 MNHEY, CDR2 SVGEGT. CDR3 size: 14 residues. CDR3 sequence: CASTKQGAYNEQFF. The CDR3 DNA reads TGTGCCAGCACGAAACAGGGGGCCTACAATGAGCAGTTCTTC.

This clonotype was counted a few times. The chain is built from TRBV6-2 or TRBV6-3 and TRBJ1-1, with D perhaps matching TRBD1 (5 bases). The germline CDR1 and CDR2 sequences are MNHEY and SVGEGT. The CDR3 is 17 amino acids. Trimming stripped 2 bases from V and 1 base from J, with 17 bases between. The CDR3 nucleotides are TGTGCCAGCAGTTACCACCCAGGACGGACACCGAACACTGAAGCTTTCTTT. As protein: CASSYHPGRTPNTEAFF.

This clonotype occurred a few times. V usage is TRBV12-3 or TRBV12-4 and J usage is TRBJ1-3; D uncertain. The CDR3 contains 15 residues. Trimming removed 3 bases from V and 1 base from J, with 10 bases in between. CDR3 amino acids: CASSFVADSGNTIYF. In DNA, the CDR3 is TGTGCCAGCAGTTTTGTGGCGGATTCTGGAAACACCATATATTTT.

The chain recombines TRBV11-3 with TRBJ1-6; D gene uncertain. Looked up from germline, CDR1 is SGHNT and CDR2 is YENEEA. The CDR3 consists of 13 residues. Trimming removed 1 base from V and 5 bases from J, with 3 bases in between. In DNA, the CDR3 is TGTGCCAGCAGCTTAGTCCATAATTCACCCCTCCACTTT. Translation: CASSLVHNSPLHF.

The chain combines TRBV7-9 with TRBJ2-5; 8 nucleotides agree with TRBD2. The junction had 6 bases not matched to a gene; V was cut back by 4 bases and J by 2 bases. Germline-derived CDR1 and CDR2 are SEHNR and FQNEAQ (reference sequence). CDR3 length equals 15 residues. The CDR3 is CASSSGSGGQETQYF. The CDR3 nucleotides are TGTGCCAGCAGCTCAGGGAGCGGGGGTCAAGAGACCCAGTACTTC.

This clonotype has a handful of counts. CDR3 loop: CASSLGQGLFF. The CDR3 bases are TGTGCCAGCAGTCTCGGACAGGGGCTCTTCTTC. V usage is TRBV12-3 or TRBV12-4 and J usage is TRBJ2-1; 9 bases fit TRBD1. V lost 5 bases, J lost 16 bases, and 6 bases stayed unmatched. CDR3 size: 11 residues.

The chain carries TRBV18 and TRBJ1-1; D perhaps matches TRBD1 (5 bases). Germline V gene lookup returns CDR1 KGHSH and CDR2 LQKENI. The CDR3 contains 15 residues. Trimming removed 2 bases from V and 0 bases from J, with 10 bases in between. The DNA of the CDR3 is TGTGCCAGCTCACCAAGGACACAGCTGAACACTGAAGCTTTCTTT. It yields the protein CASSPRTQLNTEAFF.

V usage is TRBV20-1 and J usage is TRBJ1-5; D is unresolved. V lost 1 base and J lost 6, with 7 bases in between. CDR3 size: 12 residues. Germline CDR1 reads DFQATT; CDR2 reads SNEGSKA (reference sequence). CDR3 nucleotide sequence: TGCAGTGCTAGAGGTGGAGGTCAGCCCCAGCATTTT. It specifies CSARGGGQPQHF.

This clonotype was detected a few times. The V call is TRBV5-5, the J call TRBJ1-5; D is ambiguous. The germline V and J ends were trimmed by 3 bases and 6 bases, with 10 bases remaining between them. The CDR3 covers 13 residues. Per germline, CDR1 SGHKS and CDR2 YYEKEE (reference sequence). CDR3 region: CASSWVPGQPQHF. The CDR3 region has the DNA TGTGCCAGCAGCTGGGTCCCTGGTCAGCCCCAGCATTTT.

The CDR3 nucleotides read TGTGCCACCAGCAGCTACGAGCGGGAGGGCAGCTCCTACAATGAGCAGTTCTTC. It is translated as CATSSYEREGSSYNEQFF. The V and J genes are TRBV15 and TRBJ2-1; 10 nucleotides line up with TRBD2. CDR1 LNHNV and CDR2 YYDKDF come from the germline V gene (reference sequence). This CDR3 has 18 amino acids. With V trimmed by 3 bases and J by 0 bases, 8 bases remained unmatched. The whole variable domain, remainder taken from reference TRBV15 and TRBJ2-1, is DAMVIQNPRYQVTQFGKPVTLSCSQTLNHNVMYWYQQKSSQAPKLLFHYYDKDFNNEADTPDNFQSRRPNTSFCFLDIRSPGLGDTAMYLCATSSYEREGSSYNEQFFGPGTRLTVL.

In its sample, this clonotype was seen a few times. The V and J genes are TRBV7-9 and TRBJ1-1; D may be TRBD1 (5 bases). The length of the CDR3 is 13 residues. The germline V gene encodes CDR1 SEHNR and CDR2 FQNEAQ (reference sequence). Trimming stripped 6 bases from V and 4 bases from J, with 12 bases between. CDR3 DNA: TGTGCCAGCAGTCGCCCCGGGGGCACTGAAGCTTTCTTT. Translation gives CASSRPGGTEAFF.

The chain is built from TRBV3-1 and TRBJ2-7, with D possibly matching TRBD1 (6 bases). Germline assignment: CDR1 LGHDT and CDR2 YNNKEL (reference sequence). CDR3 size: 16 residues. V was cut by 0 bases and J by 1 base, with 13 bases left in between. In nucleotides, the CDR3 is TGTGCCAGCAGCCAAGATTTCTGGGGGCAGTCCTACGAGCAGTACTTC. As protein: CASSQDFWGQSYEQYF.